This T cell receptor (beta chain) was profiled in a study of blood T cell repertoires in COVID-19. Germline V gives CDR1 SGHVS, CDR2 FQNEAQ. V lost 1 base and J lost 4, with 11 bases in between. The CDR3 is made up of 15 amino acids. Participant ages covered roughly 18 to 89 years across around 22 US areas. In the original workflow: Estimation of nucleated cell counts relied on the amplification of reference gene primers. The table came from immunoSEQ multiplex PCR; TCRdb's copy has only in-frame clones and leaves some out. The DNA gave D and trimming, while V, J and clone size come from that table. Of fewer than 300,000 clones listed, approximately 90% are singletons.

Sequencing was done on a sample of PBMCs or T cells enriched from blood (not recorded which). V and J are TRBV7-8 and TRBJ2-1; no definite D call. This sequence was found in a woman aged 25 to 45 who had recovered from COVID-19. CDR3 sequence (DNA): TGTGCCAGCAGCTTAGAAGTAACAGCTTACAATGAGCAGTTCTTC. Protein product: CASSLEVTAYNEQFF.